Following are 26 T cell receptor beta chains from one sample sequenced in a study of identical twins. TCRdb reprocessed the 5' RACE reads with MiXCR, giving one entry per CDR3 protein. The sample holds about 250,000 distinct CDR3 sequences, more than 13% seen once. The material sequenced was memory (CD45RO+) T cells sorted from blood. These receptors were obtained from a woman aged 18-30 years in good health.

The chain employs TRBV27 and TRBJ1-5; D possibly corresponds to TRBD1 (6 bases). CDR1 and CDR2 (germline): MNHEY, SMNVEV (reference sequence). V lost 4 bases, J lost 2 bases, and 12 bases lay in between. The CDR3 sequence is 15 residues long. For the CDR3, the DNA is TGTGCCAGCAGTTCCCTTGACAGGCGCAATCAGCCCCAGCATTTT. This codes for CASSSLDRRNQPQHF.

Ten or more counts support this clonotype. This chain joins TRBV12-3 or TRBV12-4 and TRBJ2-5, with D unclear. This CDR3 has 12 amino acids. The V gene lost 6 bases and the J gene lost 4 bases, with 9 bases spanning the gap. CDR3 amino acids: CASSLRGETQYF. CDR3 nucleotides: TGTGCCAGCAGCTTACGAGGAGAGACCCAGTACTTC.

The chain uses TRBV6-5 and TRBJ2-7; 7 bases are shared with TRBD2. V lost 2 bases and J lost 2; bases outside the gene matches: 9. This CDR3 comprises 16 residues. Germline V lookup: CDR1 MNHEY, CDR2 SVGAGI. The DNA for the CDR3 is TGTGCCAGCAGTTACGCGGCTAGCGGACCTACCTACGAGCAGTACTTC. Amino acids: CASSYAASGPTYEQYF.

This clonotype was seen many times. This chain joins TRBV6-5 and TRBJ1-1; 8 bases fit TRBD1. The V and J ends lost 2 bases and 5 bases, in that order; junction bases with no gene match: 4. The CDR3 spans 14 residues. Germline V gives CDR1 MNHEY, CDR2 SVGAGI. The CDR3 here is CASSYRTGRTEAFF. CDR3 sequence (DNA): TGTGCCAGCAGTTACCGGACAGGGCGGACTGAAGCTTTCTTT.

The chain combines TRBV7-9 with TRBJ2-2; no firm D call. Trimming left V 11 bases short and J 6 bases short, with 10 bases between. Germline V gene data show CDR1 as SEHNR and CDR2 as FQNEAQ (reference sequence). The CDR3 contains 11 residues. CDR3 protein: CAVSLSGELFF. Here the CDR3 DNA reads TGTGCCGTTTCCCTTTCCGGGGAGCTGTTTTTT.

This clonotype appeared many times. V is TRBV7-6 and J is TRBJ1-3; D is ambiguous. V shed 2 bases and J shed 4 bases, with 12 bases lying between them. The germline V gene encodes CDR1 SGHVS and CDR2 FNYEAQ. The CDR3 has 15 amino acids. CDR3 amino acids: CASSLPGGRGNTIYF. CDR3 nucleotide sequence: TGTGCCAGCAGCTTACCCGGCGGTAGGGGAAACACCATATATTTT.

This clonotype was observed a few times. This chain uses TRBV12-3 or TRBV12-4 with TRBJ2-1; D unclear. The CDR3 is 12 amino acids. The V end was cut by 8 bases, the J end by 8 bases, with 13 bases between. This chain's CDR3 is CASGVVRHEQFF. The CDR3 nucleotides are TGTGCCAGCGGGGTAGTGAGGCATGAGCAGTTCTTC.

The chain employs TRBV7-2 and TRBJ2-7; D remains ambiguous. With 5 bases removed from V and 0 bases from J, the gap between germline ends came to 11 bases. The CDR3 consists of 14 residues. Germline values: CDR1 SGHTA, CDR2 FQGNSA. The chain's CDR3 is CASSRDRTSYEQYF. The CDR3 DNA reads as TGTGCCAGCAGCCGAGATAGGACCTCCTACGAGCAGTACTTC.

In its sample, this clonotype was seen many times. The J gene is TRBJ1-1, the V gene TRBV12-3 or TRBV12-4; TRBD1 aligns across 7 bases. CDR3 length equals 13 residues. Unmatched junction bases numbered 7, after V lost 7 bases and J lost 5 bases. DNA of the CDR3: TGTGCCAGCACTACGACAGGGAGGACTGAAGCTTTCTTT. Translating gives CASTTTGRTEAFF.

Ten or more counts support this clonotype. The chain recombines TRBV7-2 with TRBJ1-5; D gene unclear. The CDR3 has 12 amino acids. V dropped 5 bases and J dropped 9 bases, with 11 bases sitting between them. From germline, CDR1 is SGHTA and CDR2 FQGNSA. CDR3 coding DNA: TGTGCCAGCAGCCTTGGGGTCGGGCCCCAGCATTTT. Protein sequence: CASSLGVGPQHF.

This chain links TRBV19 with TRBJ2-2; D is unclear. Germline CDR1 is LNHDA and CDR2 is SQIVND (reference sequence). This CDR3 has 16 residues. Trimming stripped 7 bases from V and 5 bases from J, with 20 bases between. The CDR3 protein is CASTLKPASNTGELFF. The CDR3 coding sequence is TGTGCCAGTACCCTCAAACCGGCCTCCAATACCGGGGAGCTGTTTTTT.

This clonotype was counted between two and nine times. The chain couples TRBV25-1 to TRBJ2-2; maybe TRBD2 (5 bases). The CDR3 contains 14 residues. CDR1 is MGHDK, CDR2 SYGVNS, per germline. With 4 bases removed from V and 4 bases from J, the gap between germline ends came to 10 bases. For the CDR3, the DNA is TGTGCCAGCAGTGCACCGGCGGGCACCGGGGAGCTGTTTTTT. Protein sequence: CASSAPAGTGELFF.

The chain is built from TRBV7-2 and TRBJ2-2; D possibly corresponds to TRBD2 (5 bases). The germline CDR1 and CDR2 sequences are SGHTA and FQGNSA. Trimming removed 6 bases from V and 1 base from J, with 9 bases in between. The CDR3 loop spans 14 amino acids. CDR3 DNA: TGTGCCAGCAGACCGGACTGGAACACCGGGGAGCTGTTTTTT. Protein: CASRPDWNTGELFF.

This clonotype was found a few times. The chain links TRBV4-3 to TRBJ2-7; 13 bases are a match to TRBD2. After removal of 1 base from V and 2 bases from J, the junction contained 8 bases not matched to a gene. CDR1 is LGHNA, CDR2 YSLEER, per germline. The CDR3 totals 18 residues. In nucleotides, the CDR3 is TGCGCCAGCAGCCAAGGGGTCGTGGGGACTAGCGGGGCCTACGAGCAGTACTTC. This translates into CASSQGVVGTSGAYEQYF.

This clonotype has a count of ten or more. V and J are TRBV9 and TRBJ2-2, with D hard to call. Germline V gene data show CDR1 as SGDLS and CDR2 as YYNGEE. V was trimmed by 7 bases and J by 8 bases, leaving 6 bases between them. The CDR3 sequence is 10 residues long. The CDR3 sequence: CASGRGELFF. The CDR3 nucleotides are TGTGCCAGCGGGCGGGGGGAGCTGTTTTTT.

V and J are TRBV7-9 and TRBJ1-2, with 7 bases that match TRBD1. CDR1 and CDR2 (germline): SEHNR, FQNEAQ (reference sequence). The CDR3 spans 16 residues. With 4 bases clipped from V and 2 bases from J, the junction kept 10 bases outside the gene matches. CDR3 sequence reads: CASSSTRGQANYGYTF. The CDR3 region has the DNA TGTGCCAGCAGCTCAACCCGAGGACAGGCAAACTATGGCTACACCTTC.

The rearrangement links TRBV7-3 to TRBJ2-7; D possibly matches TRBD1 or TRBD2 (5 bases each). This CDR3 spans 15 amino acids. Trimming stripped 5 bases from V and 3 bases from J, with 17 bases between. CDR1 SGHTA and CDR2 FQGTGA come from the germline V gene. The DNA for the CDR3 is TGTGCCAGCAGCCCCAGGGCAGGGACGGTCTACGAGCAGTACTTC. It translates to CASSPRAGTVYEQYF.

This sequence joins TRBV20-1 and TRBJ1-5; 9 bases align to TRBD1. The V gene end was trimmed by 5 bases and the J gene end by 4 bases; junction bases not matched to a gene: 3. Germline V gene lookup returns CDR1 DFQATT and CDR2 SNEGSKA (reference sequence). This CDR3 spans 13 amino acids. The CDR3 is CSAPGTGNQPQHF. CDR3 bases: TGCAGTGCTCCCGGGACAGGGAATCAGCCCCAGCATTTT.

The rearrangement joins TRBV7-2 to TRBJ2-2, with 8 positions matching TRBD2. Germline CDR1 reads SGHTA; CDR2 reads FQGNSA. The CDR3 loop spans 15 amino acids. With V trimmed by 0 bases and J by 6 bases, 3 bases remained unmatched. CDR3 sequence: CASSLAPGLAGELFF. As DNA, the CDR3 is TGTGCCAGCAGCTTAGCGCCGGGACTAGCCGGGGAGCTGTTTTTT.

In its sample, this clonotype was seen a few times. The chain employs TRBV11-2 and TRBJ2-4, with 10 bases matching TRBD1. V gave up 0 bases and J gave up 12 bases; unmatched junction bases: 17. From germline, CDR1 is SGHAT and CDR2 FQNNGV. The CDR3 runs to 18 residues. CDR3 in amino acids: CASSLEDRGRLVKRPQYF. As DNA, the CDR3 is TGTGCCAGCAGCTTAGAAGACAGGGGGCGCTTAGTTAAACGCCCTCAGTACTTC.

This clonotype turned up a few times. The chain has TRBV6-2 or TRBV6-3 and TRBJ1-6; D gene unclear. Germline V CDR1 and CDR2: MNHEY, SVGEGT. This CDR3 is 13 amino acids long. V lost 6 bases, J lost 7 bases, and 10 bases lay in between. The CDR3 DNA is TGTGCCAGCAGGACAATGGGGAATTCACCCCTCCACTTT. Protein: CASRTMGNSPLHF.

This clonotype was counted a few times. The CDR3 DNA reads as TGCGCCAGCAGCCGGGGTCAGACAGGGTGGAACACTGAAGCTTTCTTT. It translates to CASSRGQTGWNTEAFF. The rearrangement links TRBV4-3 to TRBJ1-1; 7 bases fit TRBD1. The CDR3 covers 16 residues. CDR1 and CDR2 from the germline V gene are LGHNA and YSLEER. Germline trimming cut 4 bases from V and 1 base from J; bases unmatched to any gene: 9.

This chain connects TRBV11-1 to TRBJ1-1; a weak D match, TRBD1 (6 bases). The ends were cut back, 5 bases at V and 5 bases at J, with 30 bases in the middle. The CDR3 is made up of 19 amino acids. Germline-derived CDR1 and CDR2 are SGHAT and FQDESV (reference sequence). The CDR3 loop reads CASSRFYHRAGRGGTEAFF. In nucleotides, the CDR3 is TGTGCCAGCAGCCGCTTTTATCACCGCGCGGGCAGGGGTGGTACTGAAGCTTTCTTT. Based on the CDR3 plus reference TRBV11-1 and TRBJ1-1, the full variable domain is EAEVAQSPRYKITEKSQAVAFWCDPISGHATLYWYRQILGQGPELLVQFQDESVVDDSQLPKDRFSAERLKGVDSTLKIQPAELGDSAMYLCASSRFYHRAGRGGTEAFFGQGTRLTVV.

This clonotype was picked up a small number of times. V gene TRBV5-1 combines with J gene TRBJ2-5; D is possibly TRBD1 or TRBD2 (5 bases each). CDR1 SGHRS and CDR2 YFSETQ come from the germline V gene. Trimming cost V 4 bases and J 3 bases, with 16 bases left between them. The CDR3 contains 15 residues. As DNA, the CDR3 is TGCGCCAGCAGCCAAATCCCGGGACGGGAAGAGACCCAGTACTTC. The encoded protein is CASSQIPGREETQYF. The variable domain in full, with the rest retrieved from reference TRBV5-1 and TRBJ2-5, is KAGVTQTPRYLIKTRGQQVTLSCSPISGHRSVSWYQQTPGQGLQFLFEYFSETQRNKGNFPGRFSGRQFSNSRSEMNVSTLELGDSALYLCASSQIPGREETQYFGPGTRLLVL.

This clonotype was observed at least ten times. The chain has TRBV3-1 and TRBJ2-7, with D perhaps matching TRBD2 (5 bases). Germline CDR1 and CDR2: LGHDT and YNNKEL (reference sequence). This CDR3 region has 13 residues. V lost 3 bases and J lost 2, with 8 bases in between. The CDR3 coding sequence is TGTGCCAGCAGCCATCGGGGTCCCTACGAGCAGTACTTC. Protein sequence: CASSHRGPYEQYF.

This clonotype occurred a few times. The genes are TRBV7-9 and TRBJ2-5, with D tentatively TRBD1 or TRBD2 (5 bases each). The V end lost 8 bases, the J end lost 1 base, and 14 bases lay between the germline ends. CDR3 length: 14 residues. Germline CDR1 reads SEHNR; CDR2 reads FQNEAQ (reference sequence). The CDR3 region is CASGAGTSQETQYF. CDR3 DNA: TGTGCCAGCGGGGCAGGGACCTCCCAAGAGACCCAGTACTTC.